This entry concerns a single T cell receptor (beta chain). The data belong to a study of cytomegalovirus exposure and HLA in healthy donors. The ends were cut back, 4 bases at V and 2 bases at J, with 7 bases in the middle. This CDR3 has 13 amino acids. Per the germline V gene, CDR1 is SGHRS and CDR2 is YFSETQ. Primers for the PCR totalled 60 Vbeta and 13 Jbeta. The assay was immunoSEQ multiplex PCR, and TCRdb's table has in-frame clones only and misses some. The profile shows 130,000 or so clones, about 70% of them singletons. This clonotype was sampled from a woman in her 40s in good health and CMV-seronegative. The sequenced material came from PBMCs. J is TRBJ1-5 and V is TRBV5-1, with D possibly being TRBD1 (5 bases). CDR3 DNA sequence: TGCGCCAGCAGCCGGGGGGGCAATCAGCCCCAGCATTTT. Amino acid sequence: CASSRGGNQPQHF.